Below are 14 T cell receptor beta chains sequenced from a single sample in a study of Ad26.COV2.S vaccination and SARS-CoV-2 variants. The treatment denotes: approximately 18 received Ad26.COV2.S at low or high dose, single or two shots; about 5 received placebo; per-sample allocation not given. It was on day 63 after the first vaccine or placebo injection that samples were taken. Measured with immunoSEQ multiplex PCR; TCRdb has only the in-frame clones, and not every one. The sample shows about 350,000 clones, approximately 84% of them seen only once. The sequenced sample was peripheral blood, obtained in a trial of Ad26.COV2.S vaccine versus placebo. The source is a person between 18 and 65 years old who received the Ad26.COV2.S COVID-19 vaccine or a placebo.

The J gene is TRBJ2-5, the V gene TRBV7-2; TRBD2 matches 9 bases. CDR3 size: 16 residues. The junction had 8 bases not matched to a gene; V was cut back by 1 base and J by 5 bases. Germline V gene data show CDR1 as SGHTA and CDR2 as FQGNSA. The CDR3 spells CASSLGWRGGMETQYF. CDR3 DNA sequence: TGTGCCAGCAGCTTAGGTTGGCGGGGGGGCATGGAGACCCAGTACTTC.

This sequence joins TRBV11-3 and TRBJ1-1, with D possibly TRBD1 on 5 matching bases. This CDR3 has 14 amino acids. V was pared by 6 bases and J by 0 bases, with 11 bases between. CDR1 is SGHNT and CDR2 is YENEEA in the germline V gene. CDR3 bases: TGTGCCAGCAGGCACCAAGGGGTGAACACTGAAGCTTTCTTT. It translates to CASRHQGVNTEAFF.

The chain links TRBV29-1 to TRBJ1-4; D is unresolved. Germline CDR1 is SQVTM and CDR2 is ANQGSEA. Trimming cost V 7 bases and J 3 bases, with 12 bases left between them. This CDR3 comprises 13 residues. The CDR3 bases are TGCAGCGCCGGCCATGGGGCTAATGAAAAACTGTTTTTT. It encodes CSAGHGANEKLFF.

This sequence joins TRBV7-2 and TRBJ2-3; no definite D call. This CDR3 is 14 amino acids long. CDR1 and CDR2 (germline): SGHTA, FQGNSA. Trimming took 2 bases from V and 4 from J, leaving 10 bases between them. In DNA form, the CDR3 reads TGTGCCAGCAGCTTAATACCCGCGCCAGATACGCAGTATTTT. As protein: CASSLIPAPDTQYF.

The V gene is TRBV11-3, the J gene TRBJ1-6; no definite D call. Germline V gives CDR1 SGHNT, CDR2 YENEEA. Deletions cut 5 bases from V and 13 bases from J, with 15 bases between. The CDR3 loop spans 13 amino acids. Here the CDR3 reads CASSPSVGLPLHF. CDR3 sequence (DNA): TGTGCCAGCAGCCCCTCAGTCGGTTTGCCCCTCCACTTT.

The V and J genes are TRBV9 and TRBJ1-2, with D unclear. V dropped 0 bases and J dropped 5 bases, with 8 bases sitting between them. The CDR3 covers 13 residues. CDR1 and CDR2 from the germline V gene are SGDLS and YYNGEE. This CDR3 reads CASSVEGEYGYTF. The CDR3 DNA sequence: TGTGCCAGCAGCGTAGAAGGAGAATATGGCTACACCTTC.

The chain is built from TRBV25-1 and TRBJ2-1, with a weak D call TRBD1 (5 bases). Trimming took off 10 bases at V and 5 bases at J, with 21 bases between the two ends. The CDR3 runs 15 residues. Germline V gene sequence: CDR1 MGHDK, CDR2 SYGVNS. The CDR3 loop reads CATQDRKTGDNEQFF. CDR3 nucleotide sequence: TGTGCCACCCAAGATCGGAAAACAGGAGACAATGAGCAGTTCTTC.

The V and J genes are TRBV10-3 and TRBJ2-3; TRBD2 matches 7 bases. V was pared by 2 bases and J by 4 bases, with 12 bases of the junction left unmatched. The CDR3 sequence is 17 residues long. CDR1 and CDR2 (germline): ENHRY, SYGVKD. This CDR3 reads CAISEGRLAGRADTQYF. In DNA, the CDR3 is TGTGCCATCAGTGAGGGGAGGTTGGCGGGGAGGGCAGATACGCAGTATTTT.

This chain links TRBV5-4 with TRBJ2-1; 9 bases agree with TRBD2. The CDR3 is 13 amino acids. Germline CDR1 SGHNT, CDR2 YYREEE (reference sequence). V lost 5 bases to trimming and J lost 5 bases; unmatched junction nucleotides: 2. The CDR3 loop reads CASRRLADNEQFF. CDR3 bases: TGTGCCAGCAGGAGACTAGCGGACAATGAGCAGTTCTTC.

The rearrangement joins TRBV9 to TRBJ2-7; 8 positions match TRBD1. The CDR3 is made up of 14 amino acids. Trimming took 4 bases from V and 0 from J; bases not matched to a gene: 3. Looked up from germline, CDR1 is SGDLS and CDR2 is YYNGEE. CDR3 coding DNA: TGTGCCAGCAGCACCGGACAGGGCTCCTACGAGCAGTACTTC. Its translation is CASSTGQGSYEQYF.

This clone was detected only once. This chain joins TRBV2 and TRBJ2-1; 7 bases are shared with TRBD2. Per the germline V gene, CDR1 is SNHLY and CDR2 is FYNNEI. V shed 2 bases and J 9 bases; nucleotides not matched to a gene: 4. The CDR3 spans 13 residues. The CDR3, as DNA: TGTGCCAGCAGTGAAACGGGAGGAGGTGAGCAGTTCTTC. Its translation: CASSETGGGEQFF.

This rearrangement joins TRBV10-3 to TRBJ1-5; D might be TRBD1 (5 bases). This CDR3 contains 17 residues. The V end was cut by 0 bases, the J end by 0 bases, with 12 bases between. The germline gives CDR1 ENHRY, CDR2 SYGVKD. The CDR3 DNA reads TGTGCCATCAGTGAGTCGGGCAGGGAATATAGCAATCAGCCCCAGCATTTT. Encoded protein: CAISESGREYSNQPQHF.

J is TRBJ1-4 and V is TRBV10-3, with no clear D. The CDR3 consists of 13 residues. Between the trimmed V and J ends, which lost 3 bases and 4 bases, there was a span of 6 bases. The V gene's germline CDR1 is ENHRY and CDR2 SYGVKD. The CDR3 nucleotides are TGTGCCATCAGTGAAGGTAGTAATGAAAAACTGTTTTTT. This translates into CAISEGSNEKLFF.

The rearrangement uses TRBV29-1 and TRBJ2-1, with D unresolved. In germline, CDR1 is SQVTM, CDR2 ANQGSEA. There are 15 residues in the CDR3. Trimming shortened V by 7 bases and J by 0 bases, and 16 bases separated the two germline ends. CDR3 nucleotide sequence: TGCAGCGCCCCACTCCGAGCGTACTCCTACAATGAGCAGTTCTTC. Its translation: CSAPLRAYSYNEQFF.